These T cell receptor delta chains were read from a single sample in a study of human gamma delta and Vdelta1 T cells. No antigen is known for these receptors. TCRdb re-processed the PCR reads using CATT. The sample includes roughly 13,000 delta-chain clones, almost 50% of them seen just once. Sequences were obtained from Vdelta1 gamma-delta T cells from blood grown in culture (DOT cells). The receptors here all came from a human donor in good health. Each CDR3 is given with its conserved first and last residue. D genes are given only for firm matches. Where a row states a size, it is once, few, many or the class of an expanded clone; other rows omit it.

v_call	j_call	clone_size	d_call	cdr3_aa	cdr3_nt
TRDV1	TRDJ1	.	TRDD3	CALGERTRGGIIRTDKLIF	TGTGCTCTTGGGGAGCGGACCAGGGGGGGGATAATCCGTACCGATAAACTCATCTTT
TRDV1	TRDJ1	once	TRDD2	CALGEGFLPLGKRYTDKLIF	TGTGCTCTTGGGGAAGGTTTCCTACCCTTGGGGAAGAGGTACACCGATAAACTCATCTTT
TRDV1	TRDJ1	once	.	CALGETKTPFHWNRLIF	TGTGCTCTTGGGGAAACCAAAACTCCCTTTCATTGGAACAGACTCATCTTT
TRDV1	TRDJ1	few	.	CALGERLELILATDKLIF	TGTGCTCTTGGGGAACGCCTAGAGCTCATCTTAGCCACCGATAAACTCATCTTT
TRDV1	TRDJ1	.	.	CALGPRGGPSGKLIF	TGTGCTCTTGGGCCTAGGGGGGGGCCCTCCGGTAAACTCATCTTT
TRDV1	TRDJ1	few	TRDD3	CALGTRSRGIPVATDKLIF	TGTGCTCTTGGGACCAGATCTAGGGGGATACCGGTAGCGACCGATAAACTCATCTTT
TRDV1	TRDJ1	.	TRDD3	CALGEGVDPTGGTDKLIF	TGTGCTCTTGGGGAAGGGGTGGATCCTACTGGGGGTACCGATAAACTCATCTTT
TRDV1	TRDJ1	few	TRDD3	CALGNVVRDTGSTDKLIF	TGTGCTCTTGGGAACGTTGTGAGGGATACGGGATCCACCGATAAACTCATCTTT
TRDV1	TRDJ2	.	.	CALGGLGLPQNEVLGIRADLTAQLFF	TGTGCTCTTGGGGGGCTCGGCCTTCCCCAAAATGAGGTCCTGGGGATTCGGGCCGATTTGACAGCACAACTCTTCTTT
TRDV1	TRDJ1	.	.	CALGDWPPWVRKEHDKLIF	TGTGCTCTTGGGGACTGGCCACCCTGGGTCCGGAAGGAACACGATAAACTCATCTTT
TRDV1	TRDJ1	.	TRDD3	CALGDPTLGGYRTGGPDGLIF	TGTGCTCTTGGGGACCCGACCTTGGGGGGATACCGTACTGGTGGACCCGACGGACTCATCTTT